This TCR beta chain comes out of a study of shared clonotypes between healthy human individuals. Study details: Contributing individuals were two females and three males aged 18 to 49. Study-level findings and limits: Generation probability values for non-shared clonotypes were lower than those for clonotypes shared by all four donors.

The CDR3 length is 13 residues. CDR1 is MDHEN and CDR2 is SYDVKM in the germline V gene. Trimming stripped 9 bases from V and 7 bases from J, with 13 bases between. A note on this clone: Antigen unknown.

Only in-frame clones appear in the TCRdb table, and some are missing; sequencing was by immunoSEQ multiplex PCR. The sample holds about 2,500,000 clones; around 94% are singletons and the top ten take over 0.12%. A CD45RA-negative memory subset and a CD45RA+ naive subset were separated from the CD4+ cells. The rearrangement joins TRBV28 to TRBJ1-6, with D tentatively TRBD1 (5 bases). The clonotype originates from a man between 18 and 29 years old in good health. The sequencing input was naive CD4+ T cells sorted from blood. As to subset: CD45RA+ positively selected. For the CDR3, the DNA is TGTGCCAGTGACGGGGGAGGGAATTCACCCCTCCACTTT. This sequence encodes CASDGGGNSPLHF.